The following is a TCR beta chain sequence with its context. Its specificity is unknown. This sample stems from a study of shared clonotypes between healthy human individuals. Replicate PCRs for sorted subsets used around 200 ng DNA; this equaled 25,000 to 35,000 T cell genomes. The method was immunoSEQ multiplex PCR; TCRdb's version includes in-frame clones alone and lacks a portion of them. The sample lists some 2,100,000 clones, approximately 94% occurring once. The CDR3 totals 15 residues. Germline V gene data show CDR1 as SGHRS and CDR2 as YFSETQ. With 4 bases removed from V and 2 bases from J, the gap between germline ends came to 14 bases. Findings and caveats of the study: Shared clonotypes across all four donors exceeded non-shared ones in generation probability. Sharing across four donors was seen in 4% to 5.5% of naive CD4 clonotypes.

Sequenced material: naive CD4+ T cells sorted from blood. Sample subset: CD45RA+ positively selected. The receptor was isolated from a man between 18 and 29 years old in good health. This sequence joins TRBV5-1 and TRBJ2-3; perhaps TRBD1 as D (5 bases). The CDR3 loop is CASSLDRPYTDTQYF. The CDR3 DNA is TGCGCCAGCAGCCTAGACAGACCCTACACAGATACGCAGTATTTT. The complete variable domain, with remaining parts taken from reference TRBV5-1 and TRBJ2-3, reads KAGVTQTPRYLIKTRGQQVTLSCSPISGHRSVSWYQQTPGQGLQFLFEYFSETQRNKGNFPGRFSGRQFSNSRSEMNVSTLELGDSALYLCASSLDRPYTDTQYFGPGTRLTVL.